Listed here are 14 T cell receptor beta chains from one sample, sequenced in a study of beta chain features in type 1 diabetes (dated by TCRdb to between 2017 and 2018). On the study overall, not on this receptor specifically: Type 1 diabetes patients showed a moderate but significant shortening of TCRB CDR3 length in all four CD4+ subsets.

The library came from the immunoSEQ multiplex PCR assay. The entire amount of isolated RNA was reverse transcribed using the High Capacity cDNA Reverse Transcription Kit, so the sequenced TCRB transcripts were expressed ones. TCRdb provides this immuneACCESS table in a form limited to in-frame rearrangements. Some clones are lacking; in checked studies, under half of them reflect an unresolved V gene, and why the rest are absent is not known. The sample has approximately 170,000 clones on record, 7.8% of them singletons. The leading ten clones occupy approximately 1% of the sample. The antigens these receptors bind are not known. Specimen: central memory CD4+ T cells from blood. These receptors came from a woman aged 40 to 50 with type 1 diabetes.

This clone appeared a few times. V and J are TRBV11-2 and TRBJ2-3; tentative D call: TRBD2 (5 bases). V was pared by 6 bases and J by 0 bases, with 13 bases between. The CDR3 loop spans 15 amino acids. Germline CDR1 is SGHAT and CDR2 is FQNNGV. CDR3 residues: CASSSQPGSTDTQYF. CDR3 DNA sequence: TGTGCCAGCAGTTCCCAACCGGGAAGCACAGATACGCAGTATTTT.

This clone was observed a handful of times. The chain employs TRBV7-8 and TRBJ2-1, with D perhaps TRBD2 (5 bases). Trimming pared 3 bases from V and 4 bases from J, leaving 13 bases between. The V gene's germline CDR1 is SGHVS and CDR2 FQNEAQ. The CDR3 has 15 amino acids. CDR3 residues: CASSLRGSGYNEQFF. CDR3 nucleotide sequence: TGTGCCAGCAGCTTGCGAGGTTCGGGGTACAATGAGCAGTTCTTC.

The J gene is TRBJ2-1, the V gene TRBV6-5; 14 bases map to TRBD2. Losses at the gene ends were 7 bases for V and 7 bases for J; bases not matched to a gene: 6. Germline V lookup: CDR1 MNHEY, CDR2 SVGAGI. The CDR3 spans 15 residues. The CDR3 coding sequence is TGTGCCAGCACCGGGACTAGCGGGAGTAGAAATGAGCAGTTCTTC. This sequence encodes CASTGTSGSRNEQFF.

The DNA of the CDR3 is TGTGCCAGCAGCGTAGGCCTAACAGTCTCGAACACTGAAGCTTTCTTT. Amino acid sequence: CASSVGLTVSNTEAFF. The chain combines TRBV9 with TRBJ1-1, with D uncertain. Germline V gene data show CDR1 as SGDLS and CDR2 as YYNGEE. V lost 0 bases and J lost 1, with 13 bases in between. The CDR3 extends over 16 amino acids.

The CDR3: CSVEPGTGKAFF. In nucleotides, the CDR3 is TGCAGCGTCGAACCCGGGACAGGGAAAGCTTTCTTT. The chain links TRBV29-1 to TRBJ1-1; 9 bases fit TRBD1. With 6 bases clipped from V and 9 bases from J, the junction kept 8 bases outside the gene matches. The CDR3 sequence is 12 residues long. CDR1 is SQVTM, CDR2 ANQGSEA, per germline.

To note about this clone: A clone one base away is much larger, so this may be a read error. The rearrangement links TRBV5-4 to TRBJ2-3, with TRBD2 matching over 9 bases. The V gene's germline CDR1 is SGHNT and CDR2 YYREEE (reference sequence). The CDR3 covers 15 residues. V lost 0 bases, J lost 2 bases, and 1 base stayed unmatched. The CDR3 is CASSLGTSDTDTQYF. The CDR3 DNA reads TGTGCCAGCAGCTTGGGGACTAGCGACACAGATACGCAGTATTTT.

This clone was seen a few times. As DNA, the CDR3 is TGTGCCTGGACCCCCGGGACAGCCCGATCACCCCTCCACTTT. Translated: CAWTPGTARSPLHF. V and J are TRBV30 and TRBJ1-6; 7 bases map to TRBD1. The CDR3 sequence is 14 residues long. The germline CDR1 and CDR2 sequences are GTSNPN and SVGIG (reference sequence). Trimming removed 4 bases from V and 10 bases from J; junction bases left unmatched: 10.

The chain joins TRBV27 to TRBJ1-2; D gene uncertain. The length of the CDR3 is 14 residues. The germline gives CDR1 MNHEY, CDR2 SMNVEV (reference sequence). V dropped 6 bases and J dropped 6 bases, with 17 bases sitting between them. CDR3 sequence (DNA): TGTGCCAGCAGCTTCAACGGGGAAGGGCATGGCTACACCTTC. Residues: CASSFNGEGHGYTF.

The chain joins TRBV19 to TRBJ2-1; 7 positions match TRBD2. Germline lookup yields CDR1 LNHDA and CDR2 SQIVND (reference sequence). CDR3 length: 13 residues. The V segment lost 1 base and the J segment 9 bases; nucleotides outside the gene matches: 3. The CDR3 spells CASSIGEGTEQFF. The CDR3 coding sequence is TGTGCCAGTAGTATAGGGGAGGGGACTGAGCAGTTCTTC. Together with reference TRBV19 and TRBJ2-1, the CDR3 gives the full variable domain: DGGITQSPKYLFRKEGQNVTLSCEQNLNHDAMYWYRQDPGQGLRLIYYSQIVNDFQKGDIAEGYSVSREKKESFPLTVTSAQKNPTAFYLCASSIGEGTEQFFGPGTRLTVL.

In this sample, this clone turned up a few times. The chain links TRBV28 to TRBJ1-4; TRBD1 matches at 10 bases. This CDR3 is 15 amino acids long. Germline loops: CDR1 MDHEN, CDR2 SYDVKM. V shed 4 bases, J shed 8 bases, and the junction held 7 bases outside the gene matches. CDR3: CASSSSGTGEEKLFF. In nucleotides, the CDR3 is TGTGCCAGCAGTTCGTCCGGGACAGGGGAAGAAAAACTGTTTTTT.

A few counts support this clone. The V and J genes are TRBV30 and TRBJ2-1; D not resolved. The V and J ends lost 2 bases and 3 bases respectively, with 8 bases between them. The CDR3 extends over 13 amino acids. CDR1 and CDR2 (germline): GTSNPN, SVGIG (reference sequence). CDR3 DNA: TGTGCCTGGAGTTCCGCTAGCTACAATGAGCAGTTCTTC. This translates into CAWSSASYNEQFF.

This clone was seen only a few times. The V call is TRBV7-3, the J call TRBJ1-4; D gene uncertain. This CDR3 spans 13 amino acids. CDR1 and CDR2 (germline): SGHTA, FQGTGA. V was pared by 3 bases and J by 0 bases, with 2 bases between. The CDR3 sequence: CASSFSTNEKLFF. The CDR3 coding sequence is TGTGCCAGCAGCTTCTCAACTAATGAAAAACTGTTTTTT.

The sample holds a few counts of this clone. The chain joins TRBV2 to TRBJ2-7; 7 bases map to TRBD1. Germline-derived CDR1 and CDR2 are SNHLY and FYNNEI. V lost 2 bases, J lost 2 bases, and 6 bases stayed unmatched. The CDR3 is 15 amino acids. CDR3 DNA: TGTGCCAGCAGTGAACGTCGACAGGGAGCCTACGAGCAGTACTTC. Translated, it gives CASSERRQGAYEQYF.

The sample holds a few counts of this clone. CDR3 nucleotides: TGTGCCAGCAGCCCAGAGGACAGGGTGTGGGGGAACACTGAAGCTTTCTTT. Translated: CASSPEDRVWGNTEAFF. This sequence joins TRBV11-1 and TRBJ1-1; 8 positions agree with TRBD1. Unmatched junction bases numbered 12, after V lost 5 bases and J lost 1 base. The CDR3 contains 17 residues. Germline V gene data show CDR1 as SGHAT and CDR2 as FQDESV (reference sequence).